This T cell receptor (beta chain) was recorded in a study of blood T cell repertoires in COVID-19. Across the whole study: The origin of the acute and convalescent COVID-19 samples was the United States, Italy and Spain. From T cells, B-cell-depleted T cells, or PBMCs came the material, which was cDNA or gDNA.

This clone was detected once. Per the authors' pipeline: Estimated nucleated cell counts came from reference gene primer amplification. Method: immunoSEQ multiplex PCR; TCRdb's copy keeps in-frame clones and lacks some. V and J calls and clone size are as listed in that table; D and trimming were resolved from the DNA. The sample yields 220,000 or so clones, 82% seen once. The V gene's germline CDR1 is LNHNV and CDR2 YYDKDF (reference sequence). The CDR3 runs 15 residues. V was clipped by 0 bases and J by 4 bases, with 12 bases between them. The rearrangement links TRBV15 to TRBJ2-5; TRBD1 might be the D (6 bases). Sequencing was carried out using peripheral blood. This receptor was obtained from a woman of 80 years or more with acute or convalescent COVID-19. The CDR3 nucleotides are TGTGCCACCAGCAGAGATCTGGGCAGGGGAGAGACCCAGTACTTC. Translating gives CATSRDLGRGETQYF.